This note documents a single TCR beta chain sequence. The record originates from a study of blood T cell repertoires in COVID-19. Study details: Both acute and convalescent COVID-19 samples were obtained from the United States, Italy and Spain. Sources were T cells, B-cell-depleted T cells, or PBMCs; the material itself was cDNA or gDNA.

Germline trimming cut 1 base from V and 0 bases from J; bases unmatched to any gene: 6. The CDR3 is 16 residues long. Per the germline V gene, CDR1 is MNHEY and CDR2 is SVGEGT. Authors' analysis steps: The authors estimated nucleated cell counts from reference gene primer amplification. Profiling relied on immunoSEQ multiplex PCR, and the TCRdb table lists in-frame clones only, not all of them. V and J calls and clone size come straight from that table; D and trimming were deduced from the DNA. This table holds 170,000 or so clones, around 87% found once. This chain joins TRBV6-2 or TRBV6-3 and TRBJ2-7, with 7 nucleotides matching TRBD1. The clonotype originates from a man aged 40-55 years with active or convalescent COVID-19. The sample taken for sequencing was peripheral blood. This chain's CDR3 is CASSYYGTALSYEQYF. The CDR3 DNA reads as TGTGCCAGCAGTTACTACGGGACAGCTCTCTCCTACGAGCAGTACTTC.